This is a list of T cell receptor beta chains from one sample in a study of blood T cell repertoires in COVID-19. The assay was immunoSEQ multiplex PCR, and TCRdb's table has in-frame clones only and misses some. Of about 170,000 clones listed, approximately 79% were seen once; the top ten hold around 20%. Sequencing was performed on PBMCs or T cells enriched from blood (not recorded which). These receptors all stem from a woman aged 70-85 years in a cohort exposed to, infected with or recovered from COVID-19 (not recorded which). CDR3s include the opening cysteine and the closing phenylalanine or tryptophan. A D gene is named only where the DNA matches it firmly. Only some rows state a clone size, as once, few, many or a class for expanded clones.

d_call j_call v_call cdr3_length clone_size cdr3_aa cdr3_nt
TRBD2 TRBJ2-7 TRBV7-2 15 . CASSPHSGGPYEQYF TGTGCCAGCAGCCCCCATTCGGGAGGACCCTACGAGCAGTACTTC
. TRBJ1-1 TRBV7-2 15 . CASSLRRQANTEAFF TGTGCCAGCAGCTTACGCCGACAGGCCAACACTGAAGCTTTCTTT
. TRBJ2-7 TRBV24-1 11 . CATSDHYEQYF TGTGCCACCAGTGATCACTACGAGCAGTACTTC
TRBD1 TRBJ2-7 TRBV5-1 14 . CASSLGGAGGEQYF TGCGCCAGCAGCCTAGGGGGCGCGGGTGGCGAGCAGTACTTC
. TRBJ2-2 TRBV5-8 13 . CASSSRVAGELFF TGTGCCAGCAGTTCCAGGGTGGCCGGGGAGCTGTTTTTT
. TRBJ2-7 TRBV28 11 . CASRQHRVRDF TGTGCCAGCAGACAACACAGGGTAAGGGACTTC
. TRBJ1-2 TRBV3-1/TRBV3-2 16 . CASSQARTSPNYGYTF TGTGCCAGCAGCCAAGCCCGGACAAGTCCTAACTATGGCTACACCTTC
. TRBJ1-5 TRBV4-3 15 . CASSQGGGLAQPQHF TGCGCCAGCAGCCAAGGCGGGGGGCTTGCTCAGCCCCAGCATTTT
TRBD2 TRBJ2-2 TRBV7-9 15 . CASGPGLENTGELFF TGTGCCAGCGGCCCGGGACTAGAAAACACCGGGGAGCTGTTTTTT
TRBD1 TRBJ1-4 TRBV28 16 . CASSLRGDRGGEKLFF TGTGCCAGCAGTTTGAGAGGAGACAGGGGGGGTGAAAAACTGTTTTTT
. TRBJ1-2 TRBV7-2 14 . CASSPLSENYGYTF TGTGCCAGCAGCCCTTTGAGTGAGAACTATGGCTACACCTTC
. TRBJ1-6 TRBV7-3 16 . CASRQTGRGNNSPFHF TGTGCCAGCAGACAGACCGGGAGGGGGAATAATTCACCCTTCCACTTT
TRBD1 TRBJ1-2 TRBV10-3 12 . CASAQGDGGYTF TGTGCCTCCGCCCAGGGGGATGGTGGCTACACCTTC
TRBD1 TRBJ1-1 TRBV11-3 14 once CASRMGTGWTEAFF TGTGCCAGCAGGATGGGGACAGGGTGGACTGAAGCTTTCTTT
TRBD1 TRBJ2-2 TRBV7-3 16 few CASSLRTGGFTGELFF TGTGCCAGCAGCTTGAGGACAGGGGGCTTCACCGGGGAGCTGTTTTTT
TRBD2 TRBJ2-3 TRBV7-3 16 . CASSSPGTSGTDTQYF TGTGCCAGCAGCTCACCCGGGACTAGCGGCACAGATACGCAGTATTTT
TRBD1 TRBJ2-7 TRBV27 11 . CASSLRGQLYF TGTGCCAGCAGTTTACGGGGACAGCTCTACTTC
. TRBJ1-1 TRBV5-1 15 once CASNREALPETEAFF TGCGCCAGCAACCGGGAGGCCTTACCTGAGACTGAAGCTTTCTTT
TRBD2 TRBJ2-7 TRBV6-5 16 once CASSYSSARGLYEQYF TGTGCCAGCAGTTACTCTAGCGCTCGGGGACTATACGAGCAGTACTTC
. TRBJ1-1 TRBV5-1 15 . CASSAETGGNTEAFF TGCGCCAGCAGCGCCGAAACGGGGGGGAACACTGAAGCTTTCTTT
TRBD1 TRBJ2-2 TRBV4-1 16 . CASSQVGTGSTGELFF TGCGCCAGCAGCCAAGTTGGGACAGGGTCCACCGGGGAGCTGTTTTTT
TRBD1 TRBJ2-3 TRBV27 18 . CASSPPYPTGGHTDTQYF TGTGCCAGCAGTCCCCCCTACCCGACAGGGGGGCACACAGATACGCAGTATTTT
TRBD2 TRBJ2-3 TRBV4-3 16 . CASSQTSGPSTDTQYF TGCGCCAGCAGCCAAACTAGCGGTCCTAGCACAGATACGCAGTATTTT
. TRBJ2-2 TRBV11-3 14 once CASSPVGVSGELFF TGTGCCAGCAGCCCCGTCGGTGTTAGTGGGGAGCTGTTTTTT
TRBD2 TRBJ2-7 TRBV28 16 . CASSSPGREVADEQYF TGTGCCAGCAGCTCCCCGGGGAGGGAGGTAGCGGACGAGCAGTACTTC